The 15 T cell receptor beta chains presented below share a single source sample, sequenced in a study of blood T cell repertoires in COVID-19. Libraries were prepared by immunoSEQ multiplex PCR; TCRdb keeps only in-frame clonotypes and omits some of them. The table includes some 56,000 clones, approximately 80% detected once. Material for sequencing was peripheral blood. Receptor source: a man aged 60 to 75 with acute or convalescent COVID-19.

The V call is TRBV14, the J call TRBJ2-1; D unresolved. The CDR3 has 13 amino acids. With 4 bases removed from V and 4 bases from J, the gap between germline ends came to 8 bases. Per the germline V gene, CDR1 is SGHDN and CDR2 is FVKESK. This CDR3 is CASSLRLYNEQFF. The CDR3 bases are TGTGCCAGCAGCCTCAGGCTTTACAATGAGCAGTTCTTC.

This chain joins TRBV7-2 and TRBJ2-3; no clear D. The CDR3 runs 14 residues. CDR1 is SGHTA, CDR2 FQGNSA, per germline. V lost 0 bases and J lost 0, with 4 bases in between. CDR3 sequence (DNA): TGTGCCAGCAGCTTAGCCCCTAGCACAGATACGCAGTATTTT. Its protein is CASSLAPSTDTQYF.

The rearrangement uses TRBV6-5 and TRBJ1-3; D gene unclear. V lost 6 bases to trimming and J lost 2 bases, with 8 bases between them. Germline V CDR1 and CDR2: MNHEY, SVGAGI. There are 13 residues in the CDR3. For the CDR3, the DNA is TGTGCCAGCAGGAGGACTGCTGGAAACACCATATATTTT. It yields the protein CASRRTAGNTIYF.

The rearrangement links TRBV5-4 to TRBJ2-5, with 12 positions matching TRBD2. The V gene end was trimmed by 5 bases and the J gene end by 5 bases; junction bases not matched to a gene: 10. There are 16 residues in the CDR3. Germline V gives CDR1 SGHNT, CDR2 YYREEE (reference sequence). Written as DNA, the CDR3 is TGTGCCAGCAGTGATTCTCCCGGGACTAGCGGGGAGACCCAGTACTTC. Encoded protein: CASSDSPGTSGETQYF.

This chain's CDR3 is CASSLSRVTPGELFF. The CDR3 DNA reads as TGTGCCAGCAGTTTAAGCAGGGTGACACCCGGGGAGCTGTTTTTT. This chain connects TRBV28 to TRBJ2-2, with D possibly matching TRBD1 (5 bases). The CDR3 totals 15 residues. In germline, CDR1 is MDHEN, CDR2 SYDVKM. V lost 2 bases to trimming and J lost 6 bases, with 13 bases between them.

The chain recombines TRBV6-5 with TRBJ1-2; possibly TRBD1 for D (5 bases). V lost 7 bases and J lost 2, with 11 bases in between. Germline CDR1 MNHEY, CDR2 SVGAGI. The CDR3 contains 13 residues. The CDR3 bases are TGTGCCAGCACCCTCGGGGGGAACTATGGCTACACCTTC. Translated, it gives CASTLGGNYGYTF.

V is TRBV5-1 and J is TRBJ2-5; D might be TRBD2 (6 bases). Trimming left V 2 bases short and J 1 base short, with 12 bases between. Germline V gene data show CDR1 as SGHRS and CDR2 as YFSETQ. The CDR3 runs 15 residues. CDR3 loop: CASSFGGGAQETQYF. DNA of the CDR3: TGCGCCAGCAGCTTCGGCGGAGGGGCCCAAGAGACCCAGTACTTC.

The V call is TRBV14, the J call TRBJ2-3; 9 positions match TRBD1. The CDR3 spans 17 residues. V was pared by 4 bases and J by 3 bases, with 11 bases of the junction left unmatched. The germline CDR1 and CDR2 sequences are SGHDN and FVKESK. For the CDR3, the DNA is TGTGCCAGCAGCCCGATAACCGGGACAGGGAGGACAGATACGCAGTATTTT. This encodes CASSPITGTGRTDTQYF.

The chain carries TRBV5-1 and TRBJ2-1; TRBD2 matches 7 bases. The trim removed 7 bases at V and 4 bases at J, leaving 11 bases unmatched. The CDR3 covers 15 residues. Germline V gene data show CDR1 as SGHRS and CDR2 as YFSETQ. The CDR3 region is CASSREGVSYNEQFF. The CDR3 nucleotides are TGCGCCAGCTCTAGGGAGGGCGTCTCGTACAATGAGCAGTTCTTC.

The V call is TRBV7-8, the J call TRBJ1-5; D is ambiguous. Germline CDR1 SGHVS, CDR2 FQNEAQ. This CDR3 spans 16 amino acids. V dropped 1 base and J dropped 0 bases, with 10 bases sitting between them. CDR3 nucleotides: TGTGCCAGCAGCTTAGGTAGCGTGAGTAGCAATCAGCCCCAGCATTTT. Its protein is CASSLGSVSSNQPQHF.

The chain links TRBV7-3 to TRBJ1-2; 8 bases agree with TRBD1. V lost 5 bases, J lost 2 bases, and 4 bases stayed unmatched. The CDR3 contains 14 residues. Per germline, CDR1 SGHTA and CDR2 FQGTGA. CDR3 sequence reads: CASSGQGQNYGYTF. In nucleotides, the CDR3 is TGTGCCAGCAGCGGACAGGGACAGAACTATGGCTACACCTTC.

This chain links TRBV7-2 with TRBJ2-7; 8 bases agree with TRBD2. The CDR3 has 16 residues. The V gene's germline CDR1 is SGHTA and CDR2 FQGNSA. V lost 3 bases and J lost 2; bases outside the gene matches: 9. The CDR3 spells CASSLVGAGVTYEQYF. CDR3 bases: TGTGCCAGCAGCTTGGTCGGAGCGGGGGTCACCTACGAGCAGTACTTC. The whole variable domain, remainder taken from reference TRBV7-2 and TRBJ2-7, is GAGVSQSPSNKVTEKGKDVELRCDPISGHTALYWYRQSLGQGLEFLIYFQGNSAPDKSGLPSDRFSAERTGGSVSTLTIQRTQQEDSAVYLCASSLVGAGVTYEQYFGPGTRLTVT.

The chain links TRBV5-4 to TRBJ2-2; 8 bases align to TRBD2. This CDR3 has 15 amino acids. Germline-derived CDR1 and CDR2 are SGHNT and YYREEE (reference sequence). J lost 5 bases, V lost 2 bases, and 5 bases had no gene match. The CDR3 reads CASSFSGGGTGELFF. The DNA for the CDR3 is TGTGCCAGCAGCTTCAGCGGGGGAGGGACCGGGGAGCTGTTTTTT.

The chain links TRBV19 to TRBJ2-5; 7 bases are a match to TRBD2. In germline, CDR1 is LNHDA, CDR2 SQIVND (reference sequence). The CDR3 is made up of 15 amino acids. V shed 5 bases, J shed 3 bases, and the junction held 9 bases outside the gene matches. The CDR3 DNA sequence: TGTGCCAGTAGTCCGACCTGGACTAGTAAAGAGACCCAGTACTTC. Its protein product is CASSPTWTSKETQYF.

The chain has TRBV19 and TRBJ1-3; 8 bases match TRBD1. V lost 5 bases, J lost 0 bases, and 6 bases stayed unmatched. From germline, CDR1 is LNHDA and CDR2 SQIVND (reference sequence). The CDR3 has 16 residues. This chain's CDR3 is CASSVTGATSGNTIYF. The CDR3 DNA reads TGTGCCAGTAGTGTGACAGGGGCCACCTCTGGAAACACCATATATTTT.